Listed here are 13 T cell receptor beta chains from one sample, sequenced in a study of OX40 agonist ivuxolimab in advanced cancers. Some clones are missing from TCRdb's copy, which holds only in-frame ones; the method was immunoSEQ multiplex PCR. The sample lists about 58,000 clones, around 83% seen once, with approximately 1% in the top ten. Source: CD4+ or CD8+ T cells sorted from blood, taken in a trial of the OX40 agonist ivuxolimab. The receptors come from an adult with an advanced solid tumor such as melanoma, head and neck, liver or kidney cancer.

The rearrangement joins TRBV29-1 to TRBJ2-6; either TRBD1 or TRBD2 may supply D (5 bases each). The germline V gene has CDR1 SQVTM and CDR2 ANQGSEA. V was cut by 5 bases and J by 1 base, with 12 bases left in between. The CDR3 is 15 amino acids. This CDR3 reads CSVSTGGSGANVLTF. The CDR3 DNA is TGCAGCGTTTCCACAGGAGGATCTGGGGCCAACGTCCTGACTTTC.

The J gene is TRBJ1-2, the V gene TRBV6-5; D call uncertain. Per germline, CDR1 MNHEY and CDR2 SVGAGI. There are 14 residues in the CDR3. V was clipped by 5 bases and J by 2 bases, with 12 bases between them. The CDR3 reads CASSTDYANYGYTF. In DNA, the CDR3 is TGTGCCAGCAGTACAGACTATGCGAACTATGGCTACACCTTC.

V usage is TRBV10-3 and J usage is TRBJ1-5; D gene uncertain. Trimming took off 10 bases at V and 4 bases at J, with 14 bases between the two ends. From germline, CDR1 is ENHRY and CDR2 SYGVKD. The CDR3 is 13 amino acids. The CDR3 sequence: CATSGGVNQPQHF. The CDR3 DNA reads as TGTGCCACCAGCGGCGGGGTTAATCAGCCCCAGCATTTT.

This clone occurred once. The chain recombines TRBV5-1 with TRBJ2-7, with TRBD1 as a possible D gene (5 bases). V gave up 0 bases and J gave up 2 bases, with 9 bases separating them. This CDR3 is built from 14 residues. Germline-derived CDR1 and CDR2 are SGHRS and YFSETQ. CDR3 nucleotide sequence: TGCGCCAGCAGCTTGGTCGACAGAGCCTACGAGCAGTACTTC. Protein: CASSLVDRAYEQYF.

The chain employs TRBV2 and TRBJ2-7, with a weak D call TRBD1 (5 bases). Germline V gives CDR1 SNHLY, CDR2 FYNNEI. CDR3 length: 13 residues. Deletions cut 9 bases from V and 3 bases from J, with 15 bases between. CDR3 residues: CASHPRQGYEQYF. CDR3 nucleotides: TGTGCCAGTCACCCACGCCAGGGCTACGAGCAGTACTTC.

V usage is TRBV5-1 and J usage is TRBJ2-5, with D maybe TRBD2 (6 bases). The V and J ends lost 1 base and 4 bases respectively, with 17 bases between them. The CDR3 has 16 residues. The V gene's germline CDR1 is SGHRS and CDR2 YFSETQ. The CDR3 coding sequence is TGCGCCAGCAGCTTGTATGGGAGGCAGGTTGGAGAGACCCAGTACTTC. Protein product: CASSLYGRQVGETQYF.

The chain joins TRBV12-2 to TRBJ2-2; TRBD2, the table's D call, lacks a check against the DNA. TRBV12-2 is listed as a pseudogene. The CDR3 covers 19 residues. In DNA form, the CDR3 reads TGTGCAAGTCGCTTAGCGAAATTCGGGTCGGCACCGAACACCGGGGAGCTGTTTTTT. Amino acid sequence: CASRLAKFGSAPNTGELFF.

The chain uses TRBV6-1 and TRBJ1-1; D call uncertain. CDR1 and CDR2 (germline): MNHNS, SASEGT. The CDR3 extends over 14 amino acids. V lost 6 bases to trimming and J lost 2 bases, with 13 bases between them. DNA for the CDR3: TGTGCCAGCAGCGATCTCACCTTTAACACTGAAGCTTTCTTT. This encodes CASSDLTFNTEAFF.

The CDR3 here is CASSLEVGEAFF. The DNA of the CDR3 is TGTGCCAGCAGCTTGGAGGTTGGGGAAGCTTTCTTT. The chain employs TRBV5-5 and TRBJ1-1; no clear D. Germline CDR1 SGHKS, CDR2 YYEKEE (reference sequence). The CDR3 is 12 residues long. Deletions cut 0 bases from V and 8 bases from J, with 8 bases between.

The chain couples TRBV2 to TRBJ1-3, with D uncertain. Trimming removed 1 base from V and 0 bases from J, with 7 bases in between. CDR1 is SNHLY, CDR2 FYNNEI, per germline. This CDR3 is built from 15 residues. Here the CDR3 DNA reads TGTGCCAGCAGTGAAGAGGTCACCTCTGGAAACACCATATATTTT. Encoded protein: CASSEEVTSGNTIYF.

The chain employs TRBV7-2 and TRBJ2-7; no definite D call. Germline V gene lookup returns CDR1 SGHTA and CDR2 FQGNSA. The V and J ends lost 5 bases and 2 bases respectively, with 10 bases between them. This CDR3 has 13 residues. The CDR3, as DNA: TGTGCCAGCAGCCTTACAGACCCCTACGAGCAGTACTTC. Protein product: CASSLTDPYEQYF.

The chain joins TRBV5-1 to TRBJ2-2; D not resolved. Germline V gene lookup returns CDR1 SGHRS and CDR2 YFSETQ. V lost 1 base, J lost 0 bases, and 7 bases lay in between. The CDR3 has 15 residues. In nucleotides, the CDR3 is TGCGCCAGCAGCTTGATACAGACGAACACCGGGGAGCTGTTTTTT. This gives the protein CASSLIQTNTGELFF.

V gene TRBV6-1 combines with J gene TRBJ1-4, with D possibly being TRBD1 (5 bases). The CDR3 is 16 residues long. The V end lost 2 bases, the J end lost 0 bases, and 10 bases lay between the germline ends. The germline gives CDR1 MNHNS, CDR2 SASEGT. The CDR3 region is CASSETRGATNEKLFF. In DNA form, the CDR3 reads TGTGCCAGCAGTGAAACCCGGGGCGCAACTAATGAAAAACTGTTTTTT.